A single sample gave rise to the 4 T cell receptor beta chains below, sequenced in a study of cytomegalovirus exposure and HLA in healthy donors. The PCR ran on 60 Vbeta and 13 Jbeta primers. This table comes from immunoSEQ multiplex PCR, and its TCRdb copy is limited to in-frame clones, with some not included. The table for this sample gives tens of thousands of clones. Sequencing was carried out using PBMCs. These receptors all come from a woman younger than 35 in good health and CMV-seronegative.

The V gene is TRBV19, the J gene TRBJ1-1; no clear D gene. Trimming left V 4 bases short and J 3 bases short, with 9 bases between. This CDR3 comprises 13 residues. The V gene's germline CDR1 is LNHDA and CDR2 SQIVND (reference sequence). The CDR3 spells CASSTPPDTEAFF. CDR3 nucleotides: TGTGCCAGTAGTACACCGCCGGACACTGAAGCTTTCTTT. The complete variable domain, with remaining parts taken from reference TRBV19 and TRBJ1-1, reads DGGITQSPKYLFRKEGQNVTLSCEQNLNHDAMYWYRQDPGQGLRLIYYSQIVNDFQKGDIAEGYSVSREKKESFPLTVTSAQKNPTAFYLCASSTPPDTEAFFGQGTRLTVV.

CDR3 region: CSVVVGTANYGYTF. DNA of the CDR3: TGCAGCGTCGTGGTGGGGACAGCTAACTATGGCTACACCTTC. The V call is TRBV29-1, the J call TRBJ1-2, with 7 bases matching TRBD1. The germline V gene encodes CDR1 SQVTM and CDR2 ANQGSEA. Germline trimming cut 6 bases from V and 0 bases from J; bases unmatched to any gene: 7. There are 14 residues in the CDR3.

A note on this clone: In the same sample, other DNA sequences code for this CDR3. The chain uses TRBV6-5 and TRBJ2-5, with a tentative D call TRBD1 (6 bases). The CDR3 is made up of 12 amino acids. Germline CDR1 and CDR2: MNHEY and SVGAGI. With 5 bases removed from V and 4 bases from J, the gap between germline ends came to 8 bases. The CDR3 here is CASSPGVETQYF. The CDR3 DNA reads TGTGCCAGCAGTCCAGGGGTAGAGACCCAGTACTTC.

V usage is TRBV25-1 and J usage is TRBJ2-7; D uncertain. V lost 4 bases and J lost 2, with 9 bases in between. Germline lookup yields CDR1 MGHDK and CDR2 SYGVNS. CDR3 length: 13 amino acids. As DNA, the CDR3 is TGTGCCAGCAGTGGTAGCCCAGCCTACGAGCAGTACTTC. Translating gives CASSGSPAYEQYF.